The 29 T cell receptor beta chains below all came from one sample that was sequenced in a study of T cell responses to AZD1222 COVID-19 vaccine. The table came from immunoSEQ multiplex PCR; TCRdb's copy has only in-frame clones and leaves some out. This table has about 220,000 clones, approximately 94% appearing once. This material consisted of peripheral blood, taken on day 0 of MenACWY control vaccination. All receptors derive from an adult in good health.

The rearrangement uses TRBV18 and TRBJ1-1; D gene unclear. Trimming removed 3 bases from V and 4 bases from J, with 12 bases in between. The CDR3 has 14 amino acids. Per the germline V gene, CDR1 is KGHSH and CDR2 is LQKENI. CDR3 bases: TGTGCCAGCTCACCGGGGTCGGGGTTCACTGAAGCTTTCTTT. Translation gives CASSPGSGFTEAFF. The full variable domain, completed using reference TRBV18 and TRBJ1-1, is NAGVMQNPRHLVRRRGQEARLRCSPMKGHSHVYWYRQLPEEGLKFMVYLQKENIIDESGMPKERFSAEFPKEGPSILRIQQVVRGDSAAYFCASSPGSGFTEAFFGQGTRLTVV.

As regards this clone: The junction and the germline gene differ at one end; a read error may be behind it. V usage is TRBV4-1 and J usage is TRBJ1-4; no clear D. The germline CDR1 and CDR2 sequences are MGHRA and YSYEKL. This CDR3 is 16 amino acids long. The CDR3 reads CASRQDRAQSNEKLFF. CDR3 DNA: TGCGCCAGCAGACAAGATAGGGCACAGTCTAATGAAAAACTGTTTTTT.

V and J are TRBV5-1 and TRBJ2-3; D possibly corresponds to TRBD2 (5 bases). CDR1 is SGHRS, CDR2 YFSETQ, per germline. The CDR3 covers 13 residues. V lost 4 bases and J lost 0, with 6 bases in between. The CDR3 spells CASSRTSTDTQYF. DNA of the CDR3: TGCGCCAGCAGCCGGACTAGCACAGATACGCAGTATTTT.

The V call is TRBV4-3, the J call TRBJ2-1, with TRBD2 matching over 7 bases. CDR1 is LGHNA, CDR2 YSLEER, per germline. The CDR3 length is 16 residues. V trimming: 3 bases; J trimming: 5 bases; junction bases outside the gene matches: 10. In DNA form, the CDR3 reads TGCGCCAGCAGCCAGCAAAGGGGACTAACAAACAATGAGCAGTTCTTC. The encoded protein is CASSQQRGLTNNEQFF.

There are a few counts of this clone. The rearrangement joins TRBV6-6 to TRBJ1-4, with D hard to call. Germline CDR1 reads MNHNY; CDR2 reads SVGAGI (reference sequence). The CDR3 has 16 residues. The V end was cut by 0 bases, the J end by 3 bases, with 11 bases between. The CDR3 sequence is CASSYSKGRPNEKLFF. As DNA, the CDR3 is TGTGCCAGCAGTTACTCTAAGGGCAGGCCTAATGAAAAACTGTTTTTT.

The chain combines TRBV3-1 (or the pseudogene TRBV3-2) with TRBJ2-3; D is uncertain. Between the trimmed V and J ends, which lost 1 base and 2 bases, there was a span of 7 bases. Germline V lookup: CDR1 LGHDT, CDR2 YNNKEL (reference sequence). The CDR3 contains 14 residues. CDR3 coding DNA: TGTGCCAGCAGCCAAGGACTGGTCACAGATACGCAGTATTTT. This gives the protein CASSQGLVTDTQYF.

Remarks on this clone: This may stem from a read error, because a much larger clone lies one nucleotide away. V gene TRBV3-1 (or the pseudogene TRBV3-2) combines with J gene TRBJ1-2; TRBD1 matches 10 bases. With V trimmed by 1 base and J by 10 bases, 12 bases remained unmatched. The CDR3 is 16 residues long. Germline V gives CDR1 LGHDT, CDR2 YNNKEL (reference sequence). CDR3 nucleotide sequence: TGTGCCAGCAGCCAAGTGCCGACAGGGGGCTCCCGTGACTACACCTTC. Translated, it gives CASSQVPTGGSRDYTF.

This chain uses TRBV13 with TRBJ1-4; D is uncertain. Trimming stripped 2 bases from V and 4 bases from J, with 8 bases between. CDR3 length: 14 residues. Germline CDR1 reads PRHDT; CDR2 reads FYEKMQ (reference sequence). The CDR3 protein is CASSLRADNEKLFF. The CDR3 nucleotides are TGTGCCAGCAGCTTAAGGGCAGATAATGAAAAACTGTTTTTT.

This clone was picked up one time. The V gene is TRBV29-1, the J gene TRBJ1-4; perhaps TRBD1 as D (6 bases). Trimming took 5 bases from V and 0 from J, leaving 10 bases between them. The V gene's germline CDR1 is SQVTM and CDR2 ANQGSEA. CDR3 length: 14 amino acids. CDR3 coding DNA: TGCAGCGTTAGTTGGACAGCAACTAATGAAAAACTGTTTTTT. This sequence encodes CSVSWTATNEKLFF. Combining the CDR3 with reference TRBV29-1 and TRBJ1-4 gives the whole variable domain SAVISQKPSRDICQRGTSLTIQCQVDSQVTMMFWYRQQPGQSLTLIATANQGSEATYESGFVIDKFPISRPNLTFSTLTVSNMSPEDSSIYLCSVSWTATNEKLFFGSGTQLSVL.

On this clone: The same CDR3 arises from other DNA sequences in this sample as well. The chain couples TRBV20-1 to TRBJ1-1; D gene uncertain. This CDR3 region has 11 residues. Germline V gene lookup returns CDR1 DFQATT and CDR2 SNEGSKA (reference sequence). Trimming left V 6 bases short and J 1 base short, with 6 bases between. The CDR3 nucleotides are TGCAGTGCAAGGAGGAACACTGAAGCTTTCTTT. It is translated as CSARRNTEAFF.

The rearrangement joins TRBV7-9 to TRBJ2-2; 8 bases match TRBD2. The V gene end was trimmed by 8 bases and the J gene end by 5 bases; junction bases not matched to a gene: 10. There are 15 residues in the CDR3. From germline, CDR1 is SEHNR and CDR2 FQNEAQ (reference sequence). CDR3 sequence (DNA): TGTGCCAGCCCACGAGGGGTAGCGGGGACCGGGGAGCTGTTTTTT. Protein product: CASPRGVAGTGELFF.

The rearrangement links TRBV21-1 to TRBJ1-3. TRBV21-1 is reported as a pseudogene. This CDR3 is built from 19 residues. In nucleotides, the CDR3 is TGTGCCAGCAGCAAAGCGGGCCACGGGGCAACGGGAATTGGAAACACCATATATTTT. Its protein product is CASSKAGHGATGIGNTIYF.

V is TRBV6-5 and J is TRBJ1-3, with D perhaps TRBD1 (5 bases). Per germline, CDR1 MNHEY and CDR2 SVGAGI. V was clipped by 4 bases and J by 5 bases, with 12 bases between them. The CDR3 consists of 14 residues. DNA of the CDR3: TGTGCCAGCAGTTCTTGGGACCTGCGAAACACCATATATTTT. As protein: CASSSWDLRNTIYF.

This clone came up a few times. This rearrangement joins TRBV2 to TRBJ1-1, with D maybe TRBD1 (6 bases). Trimming removed 5 bases from V and 2 bases from J, with 12 bases in between. The CDR3 length is 14 residues. Germline V gives CDR1 SNHLY, CDR2 FYNNEI. The CDR3 region is CASSRGQGNTEAFF. Written as DNA, the CDR3 is TGTGCCAGCAGTCGGGGGCAGGGAAACACTGAAGCTTTCTTT.

The V call is TRBV5-4, the J call TRBJ1-6; maybe TRBD1 (6 bases). V lost 1 base and J lost 7, with 9 bases in between. Germline loops: CDR1 SGHNT, CDR2 YYREEE (reference sequence). CDR3 length: 14 residues. CDR3: CASSLTGRNSPLHF. CDR3 coding DNA: TGTGCCAGCAGCTTGACAGGGCGAAATTCACCCCTCCACTTT. The variable domain in full, with the rest retrieved from reference TRBV5-4 and TRBJ1-6, is ETGVTQSPTHLIKTRGQQVTLRCSSQSGHNTVSWYQQALGQGPQFIFQYYREEENGRGNFPPRFSGLQFPNYSSELNVNALELDDSALYLCASSLTGRNSPLHFGNGTRLTVT.

V is TRBV27 and J is TRBJ1-1; the match to TRBD1 covers 10 bases. V lost 6 bases to trimming and J lost 5 bases; unmatched junction nucleotides: 6. CDR3 length: 14 residues. Per germline, CDR1 MNHEY and CDR2 SMNVEV (reference sequence). CDR3 sequence reads: CASRLTGGRTEAFF. In DNA, the CDR3 is TGTGCCAGCAGATTGACAGGGGGCAGGACTGAAGCTTTCTTT.

This sequence joins TRBV12-3 or TRBV12-4 and TRBJ1-5, with D possibly being TRBD1 (5 bases). The CDR3 is 13 residues long. Trimming stripped 3 bases from V and 3 bases from J, with 6 bases between. CDR3 nucleotides: TGTGCCAGCAGTTTGACAGCCAATCAGCCCCAGCATTTT. Its translation is CASSLTANQPQHF.

The gene calls are TRBV18 and TRBJ1-2; TRBD1 is a possible D gene (5 bases). With 5 bases removed from V and 1 base from J, the gap between germline ends came to 14 bases. From germline, CDR1 is KGHSH and CDR2 LQKENI. The CDR3 length is 15 residues. CDR3 DNA: TGTGCCAGCTCAGTCCGGGGGAAACGTAACTATGGCTACACCTTC. This translates into CASSVRGKRNYGYTF.

The chain has TRBV5-1 and TRBJ1-6, with TRBD1 identical over 10 bases. After removal of 7 bases from V and 4 bases from J, the junction contained 5 bases not matched to a gene. This CDR3 region has 15 residues. Germline values: CDR1 SGHRS, CDR2 YFSETQ. The CDR3 protein is CASQTGQGYNSPLHF. CDR3 coding DNA: TGCGCCAGCCAGACGGGACAGGGGTATAATTCACCCCTCCACTTT.

This chain connects TRBV4-1 to TRBJ1-1; 8 bases are shared with TRBD1. The CDR3 loop spans 14 amino acids. After removal of 8 bases from V and 2 bases from J, the junction contained 7 bases not matched to a gene. Looked up from germline, CDR1 is MGHRA and CDR2 is YSYEKL. The CDR3 DNA reads TGCGCCAGCGCCCGAGGACAGGGAAACACTGAAGCTTTCTTT. As protein: CASARGQGNTEAFF.

The rearrangement joins TRBV7-9 to TRBJ2-7; unclear D gene. Trimming took 5 bases from V and 5 from J, leaving 4 bases between them. This CDR3 is 10 amino acids long. Germline-derived CDR1 and CDR2 are SEHNR and FQNEAQ (reference sequence). The CDR3 sequence is CASSGNEQYF. Here the CDR3 DNA reads TGTGCCAGCAGCGGGAACGAGCAGTACTTC.

This clone was counted once. The chain couples TRBV18 to TRBJ1-1; no firm D call. The V end lost 3 bases, the J end lost 7 bases, and 12 bases lay between the germline ends. The CDR3 runs to 13 residues. In germline, CDR1 is KGHSH, CDR2 LQKENI. The CDR3 here is CASSPSKLGEAFF. The CDR3 region has the DNA TGTGCCAGCTCACCGAGCAAACTCGGTGAAGCTTTCTTT.

This clone was observed a few times. V usage is TRBV2 and J usage is TRBJ1-5; D remains unclear. The CDR3 runs to 14 residues. Germline CDR1 is SNHLY and CDR2 is FYNNEI. V lost 4 bases, J lost 3 bases, and 10 bases lay in between. CDR3 amino acids: CASSATAPNQPQHF. As DNA, the CDR3 is TGTGCCAGCAGTGCGACGGCCCCCAATCAGCCCCAGCATTTT.

The chain has TRBV9 and TRBJ1-1; 7 positions match TRBD1. After removal of 3 bases from V and 1 base from J, the junction contained 18 bases not matched to a gene. The CDR3 totals 19 residues. CDR1 SGDLS and CDR2 YYNGEE come from the germline V gene. CDR3: CASSALPPITGTANTEAFF. The DNA of the CDR3 is TGTGCCAGCAGCGCCCTACCCCCTATAACCGGGACAGCGAACACTGAAGCTTTCTTT.

This clone was seen just once. The chain has TRBV7-8 and TRBJ1-1; D is perhaps TRBD1 (5 bases). CDR1 and CDR2 from the germline V gene are SGHVS and FQNEAQ. V dropped 5 bases and J dropped 0 bases, with 16 bases sitting between them. The CDR3 has 16 amino acids. For the CDR3, the DNA is TGTGCCAGCAGCCCACCTAACGCAGGGATGAACACTGAAGCTTTCTTT. Translation gives CASSPPNAGMNTEAFF.

The chain couples TRBV7-2 to TRBJ1-3; TRBD1 matches 9 bases. Trimming cost V 5 bases and J 5 bases; bases outside gene matches: 13. This CDR3 region has 17 residues. Germline CDR1 and CDR2: SGHTA and FQGNSA. CDR3: CASSTRTGAGERNTIYF. In DNA, the CDR3 is TGTGCCAGCAGCACCCGGACAGGGGCGGGCGAAAGAAACACCATATATTTT.

This sequence joins TRBV5-1 and TRBJ2-1, with TRBD2 matching 10 bases. This CDR3 contains 17 residues. Trimming removed 0 bases from V and 7 bases from J; junction bases left unmatched: 10. Looked up from germline, CDR1 is SGHRS and CDR2 is YFSETQ. Here the CDR3 DNA reads TGCGCCAGCAGCTTGGCCGGTCTAGCGGGAGACGGAAATGAGCAGTTCTTC. It codes for CASSLAGLAGDGNEQFF.

The chain carries TRBV19 and TRBJ1-6; the D gene is possibly TRBD1 (6 bases). With 4 bases removed from V and 9 bases from J, the gap between germline ends came to 7 bases. The CDR3 has 12 amino acids. CDR1 LNHDA and CDR2 SQIVND come from the germline V gene (reference sequence). Written as DNA, the CDR3 is TGTGCCAGTAGTACAGGGGTTTCACCCCTCCACTTT. This codes for CASSTGVSPLHF.

The rearrangement joins TRBV5-4 to TRBJ2-3, with 7 bases aligning to TRBD2. After removal of 2 bases from V and 2 bases from J, the junction contained 5 bases not matched to a gene. Germline V lookup: CDR1 SGHNT, CDR2 YYREEE (reference sequence). This CDR3 contains 15 residues. In nucleotides, the CDR3 is TGTGCCAGCAGCTTCGGCGGGGGAGACACAGATACGCAGTATTTT. This sequence encodes CASSFGGGDTDTQYF. The full variable domain, with the rest looked up from reference TRBV5-4 and TRBJ2-3, is ETGVTQSPTHLIKTRGQQVTLRCSSQSGHNTVSWYQQALGQGPQFIFQYYREEENGRGNFPPRFSGLQFPNYSSELNVNALELDDSALYLCASSFGGGDTDTQYFGPGTRLTVL.